The sequence of this TCR beta chain was determined in a study of CD8+CD57+ T cells in acquired aplastic anemia. The wider study: Isolated CD4+ and CD8+ cells, once sorted, yielded DNA averaging about 3.4 ug.

Remarks on this clonotype: The antigen remains unidentified. This is likely a read error, given that the CDR3 carries no conserved phenylalanine or tryptophan at its end.

General study points: Roughly 30 CD8+ CDR3 sequences occurred in both the patients and the controls. CD8+ Simpson's diversity did not differ significantly between patients and controls.

Those patients picked for sequencing had displayed CD8+CD57+ cell expansion on flow cytometry. Severe acquired aplastic anemia was the diagnosis recorded for all patients. The template used for profiling TCR beta VDJ and CDR3 was genomic DNA. Each CDR3 protein is one row after TCRdb ran MiXCR on the reads. The sample includes approximately 250,000 distinct CDR3 sequences, 70% to 85% of them seen just once. Germline V gene sequence: CDR1 SGHTA, CDR2 FQGNSA. This CDR3 is built from 13 residues. The chain employs TRBV7-2 and TRBJ2-2, with no clear D. Sequences were obtained from sorted CD4+, CD8+, or CD8+CD57+ T cells (not recorded which) from PBMCs. This TCR derives from a human donor with aplastic anemia. CDR3 amino acids: CASRLSGSGELFY. CDR3 sequence (DNA): TGTGCCAGCCGCTTGTCAGGCTCCGGGGAGCTGTTTTAT.